The entry below describes one T cell receptor beta chain. Its antigen is unidentified. The germline V gene has CDR1 LGHNA and CDR2 YSLEER. Trimming left V 2 bases short and J 5 bases short, with 9 bases between. CDR3 length equals 13 residues. The sample comes from a study of OX40 agonist ivuxolimab in advanced cancers. The overall study: At 0.01 to 10 mg/kg, ivuxolimab was administered intravenously to patients every 2 weeks. Having had anti-PD-1, anti-PD-L1 or anti-CTLA-4 therapy before was allowed, and roughly 39% had some.

Here immunoSEQ multiplex PCR was the method, and the copy in TCRdb shows in-frame clones only, minus some. The sample has over 85,000 clones; around 91% are singletons. General study points: CD4+ and CD8+ blood T cells expanded clonally by week 6 at 0.1 to 3.0 mg/kg.

Sequenced material: CD4+ or CD8+ T cells sorted from blood, taken in a trial of the OX40 agonist ivuxolimab. V gene TRBV4-3 combines with J gene TRBJ2-5; possible D gene TRBD1, 6 bases. This TCR was recovered from an adult with an advanced solid tumor such as melanoma, head and neck, liver or kidney cancer. The CDR3 spells CASSQTGLETQYF. CDR3 nucleotides: TGCGCCAGCAGCCAAACAGGGTTGGAGACCCAGTACTTC.